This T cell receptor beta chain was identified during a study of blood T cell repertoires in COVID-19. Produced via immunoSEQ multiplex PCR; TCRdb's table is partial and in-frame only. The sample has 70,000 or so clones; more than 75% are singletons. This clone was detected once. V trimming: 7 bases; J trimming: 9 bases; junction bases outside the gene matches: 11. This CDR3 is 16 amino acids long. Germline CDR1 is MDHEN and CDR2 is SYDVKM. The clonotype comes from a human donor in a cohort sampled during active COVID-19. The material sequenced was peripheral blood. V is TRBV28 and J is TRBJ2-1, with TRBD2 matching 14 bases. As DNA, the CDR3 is TGTGCCAGCACCAAGGGACTAGCGGGGGCCGGTGTTGAGCAGTTCTTC. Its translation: CASTKGLAGAGVEQFF.